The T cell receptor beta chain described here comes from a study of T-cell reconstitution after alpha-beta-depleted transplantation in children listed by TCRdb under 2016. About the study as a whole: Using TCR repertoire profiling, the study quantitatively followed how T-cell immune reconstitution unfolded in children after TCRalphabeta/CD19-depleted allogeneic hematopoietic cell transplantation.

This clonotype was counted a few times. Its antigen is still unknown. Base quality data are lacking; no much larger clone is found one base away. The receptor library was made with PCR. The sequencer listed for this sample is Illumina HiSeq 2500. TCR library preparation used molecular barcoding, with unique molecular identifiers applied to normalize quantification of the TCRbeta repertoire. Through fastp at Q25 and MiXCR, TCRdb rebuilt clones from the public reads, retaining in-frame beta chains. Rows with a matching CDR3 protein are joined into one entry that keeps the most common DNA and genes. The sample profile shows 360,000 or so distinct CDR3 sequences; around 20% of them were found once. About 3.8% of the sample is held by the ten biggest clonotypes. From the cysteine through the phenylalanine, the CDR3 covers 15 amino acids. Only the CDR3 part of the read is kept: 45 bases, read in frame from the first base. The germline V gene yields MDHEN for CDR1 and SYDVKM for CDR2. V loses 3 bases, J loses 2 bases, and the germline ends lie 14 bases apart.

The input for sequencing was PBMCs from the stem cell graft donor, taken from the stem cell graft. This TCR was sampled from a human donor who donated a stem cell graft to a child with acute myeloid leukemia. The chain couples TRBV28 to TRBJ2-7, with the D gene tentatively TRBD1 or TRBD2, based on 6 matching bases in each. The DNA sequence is TGTGCCAGCAGTTTGATATTAGGGGGGCCCTACGAGCAGTACTTC. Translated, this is CASSLILGGPYEQYF.